What follows are 2 T cell receptor beta chains derived from one specimen sequenced in a study of CD8+ T cells in alopecia areata. RNA extraction and reverse transcription yielded cDNA as sequencing template. Profiled with immunoSEQ multiplex PCR; TCRdb holds only in-frame clones, not every one. The table records over 100,000 clones, about 46% of them present only once. The sequenced sample was CD8+ T cells sorted from blood, obtained at week 0. These receptors were collected from a human donor with alopecia areata.

The rearrangement links TRBV6-6 to TRBJ1-2; D not certain. The germline CDR1 and CDR2 sequences are MNHNY and SVGAGI (reference sequence). The CDR3 spans 12 residues. V was clipped by 7 bases and J by 5 bases, with 11 bases between them. The CDR3 protein is CASTPRGYGYTF. The CDR3 coding sequence is TGTGCCAGCACCCCCAGAGGGTATGGCTACACCTTC.

CDR3 sequence reads: CASSSLVGEQYF. The DNA of the CDR3 is TGTGCCAGCAGCTCCCTAGTAGGGGAGCAGTACTTC. The V gene is TRBV14, the J gene TRBJ2-7; D ambiguous. V shed 5 bases and J shed 7 bases, with 12 bases lying between them. Germline assignment: CDR1 SGHDN and CDR2 FVKESK. The CDR3 has 12 residues.